These 28 T cell receptor beta chains originate from one sample sequenced in a study of blood T cell repertoires in COVID-19. The data were produced by immunoSEQ multiplex PCR, yet TCRdb's version contains in-frame clones alone and is incomplete. The table shows a few hundred thousand clones, with roughly 87% occurring only once. The specimen sequenced was peripheral blood. The receptors were sampled from a woman in her 50s who had recovered from COVID-19.

As to this clone: The identical CDR3 is also encoded by other nucleotide sequences in the sample. The V call is TRBV7-9, the J call TRBJ1-1; D unclear. The CDR3 spans 13 residues. Germline V gene sequence: CDR1 SEHNR, CDR2 FQNEAQ (reference sequence). Trimming removed 1 base at V and 4 bases at J, with 7 bases between. The CDR3 DNA follows: TGTGCCAGCAGCTTAGATGGAGCCACTGAAGCTTTCTTT. Translated: CASSLDGATEAFF.

The chain carries TRBV5-1 and TRBJ2-7, with TRBD2 as a possible D gene (7 bases). There are 14 residues in the CDR3. Trimming pared 2 bases from V and 6 bases from J, leaving 15 bases between. Germline V CDR1 and CDR2: SGHRS, YFSETQ. CDR3 loop: CASSLDRWEGEQYF. The CDR3 bases are TGCGCCAGCAGCTTAGACAGGTGGGAGGGCGAGCAGTACTTC.

Here the CDR3 reads CASSLSRWNYGYTF. For the CDR3, the DNA is TGTGCCAGCAGTTTATCGCGGTGGAACTATGGCTACACCTTC. J is TRBJ1-2 and V is TRBV27, with unresolved D. V lost 0 bases to trimming and J lost 2 bases, with 7 bases between them. This CDR3 is built from 14 residues. Looked up from germline, CDR1 is MNHEY and CDR2 is SMNVEV (reference sequence).

V usage is TRBV11-2 and J usage is TRBJ1-6, with TRBD1 matching 8 bases. This CDR3 spans 15 amino acids. Unmatched junction bases numbered 9, after V lost 7 bases and J lost 7 bases. In germline, CDR1 is SGHAT, CDR2 FQNNGV. The chain's CDR3 is CASTDMTGANSPLHF. The CDR3 bases are TGTGCCAGCACCGACATGACAGGGGCGAATTCACCCCTCCACTTT.

V gene TRBV27 combines with J gene TRBJ1-2; D unresolved. The CDR3 spans 18 residues. Per the germline V gene, CDR1 is MNHEY and CDR2 is SMNVEV (reference sequence). V was pared by 5 bases and J by 4 bases, with 26 bases between. The CDR3 region is CASSPAFSVWSDFYGYTF. CDR3 bases: TGTGCCAGCAGTCCCGCCTTTTCGGTTTGGAGCGATTTCTATGGCTACACCTTC.

This clone was observed a few times. V is TRBV6-4 and J is TRBJ1-5, with D maybe TRBD1 (6 bases). Deletions cut 4 bases from V and 6 bases from J, with 13 bases between. The CDR3 is 14 amino acids. The V gene's germline CDR1 is MRHNA and CDR2 SNTAGT. The CDR3: CASSVNRDSQPQHF. The DNA of the CDR3 is TGTGCCAGCAGTGTTAACAGGGATTCTCAGCCCCAGCATTTT.

The chain carries TRBV6-1 and TRBJ2-2; D perhaps matches TRBD1 (6 bases). V dropped 2 bases and J dropped 3 bases, with 10 bases sitting between them. The germline V gene has CDR1 MNHNS and CDR2 SASEGT. The CDR3 contains 15 residues. CDR3 coding DNA: TGTGCCAGCAGTGAATCTGCAGGGGACACCGGGGAGCTGTTTTTT. Its protein product is CASSESAGDTGELFF.

This chain joins TRBV27 and TRBJ1-5, with a possible D match to TRBD1 (5 bases). Per germline, CDR1 MNHEY and CDR2 SMNVEV (reference sequence). This CDR3 has 14 residues. Trimming left V 3 bases short and J 6 bases short, with 12 bases between. The CDR3, as DNA: TGTGCCAGCAGTTTTGACAGAAGAAGTCAGCCCCAGCATTTT. It codes for CASSFDRRSQPQHF.

V usage is TRBV29-1 and J usage is TRBJ2-1; 11 bases fit TRBD2. This CDR3 region has 14 residues. With V trimmed by 7 bases and J by 12 bases, 14 bases remained unmatched. Germline lookup yields CDR1 SQVTM and CDR2 ANQGSEA. This CDR3 reads CSALAGGPIRGQFF. In nucleotides, the CDR3 is TGCAGCGCTTTAGCGGGAGGGCCGATTAGGGGGCAGTTCTTC.

The rearrangement uses TRBV5-1 and TRBJ1-1, with 9 bases that match TRBD1. Germline lookup yields CDR1 SGHRS and CDR2 YFSETQ. V shed 5 bases and J 3 bases; nucleotides not matched to a gene: 5. The CDR3 covers 14 residues. The CDR3 loop reads CASSLWTGDTEAFF. CDR3 in DNA: TGCGCCAGCAGTTTATGGACAGGGGACACTGAAGCTTTCTTT. Together with reference TRBV5-1 and TRBJ1-1, the CDR3 gives the full variable domain: KAGVTQTPRYLIKTRGQQVTLSCSPISGHRSVSWYQQTPGQGLQFLFEYFSETQRNKGNFPGRFSGRQFSNSRSEMNVSTLELGDSALYLCASSLWTGDTEAFFGQGTRLTVV.

V and J are TRBV12-3 or TRBV12-4 and TRBJ2-7; 8 bases map to TRBD2. The V segment lost 6 bases and the J segment 1 base; nucleotides outside the gene matches: 2. The CDR3 has 13 amino acids. Here the CDR3 DNA reads TGTGCCAGCAGACTAGCGGTATCCTACGAGCAGTACTTC. Protein product: CASRLAVSYEQYF.

This clone was seen more than once but under ten times. The rearrangement links TRBV5-4 to TRBJ2-1; a possible D gene is TRBD1 (6 bases). Trimming stripped 3 bases from V and 0 bases from J, with 10 bases between. The germline V gene has CDR1 SGHNT and CDR2 YYREEE (reference sequence). The CDR3 sequence is 15 residues long. CDR3 in DNA: TGTGCCAGCAGCTCCCCCAGGGGCTCCTACAATGAGCAGTTCTTC. Protein: CASSSPRGSYNEQFF.

The chain combines TRBV9 with TRBJ1-2; the match to TRBD1 covers 12 bases. The CDR3 runs 22 residues. Trimming took 7 bases from V and 1 from J; bases not matched to a gene: 26. The germline CDR1 and CDR2 sequences are SGDLS and YYNGEE. CDR3 sequence: CASCGGLGTGGRSLNLNYGYTF. The CDR3 DNA sequence: TGTGCCAGCTGCGGAGGTCTCGGGACAGGGGGCCGGTCTCTCAATCTTAACTATGGCTACACCTTC.

In nucleotides, the CDR3 is TGTGCCAGCAGCCCCCTAGGAGGGCTGCAGACCCAGTACTTC. This gives the protein CASSPLGGLQTQYF. The rearrangement links TRBV9 to TRBJ2-5, with D perhaps matching TRBD2 (6 bases). The ends were cut back, 4 bases at V and 6 bases at J, with 16 bases in the middle. Germline loops: CDR1 SGDLS, CDR2 YYNGEE. This CDR3 contains 14 residues.

The gene calls are TRBV5-4 and TRBJ2-7; possibly TRBD1 for D (5 bases). The V gene's germline CDR1 is SGHNT and CDR2 YYREEE (reference sequence). This CDR3 region has 17 residues. Trimming pared 0 bases from V and 0 bases from J, leaving 16 bases between. Here the CDR3 reads CASSLAFQGPDSYEQYF. The CDR3 coding sequence is TGTGCCAGCAGCTTGGCCTTCCAGGGCCCCGACTCCTACGAGCAGTACTTC. The whole variable domain, remainder taken from reference TRBV5-4 and TRBJ2-7, is ETGVTQSPTHLIKTRGQQVTLRCSSQSGHNTVSWYQQALGQGPQFIFQYYREEENGRGNFPPRFSGLQFPNYSSELNVNALELDDSALYLCASSLAFQGPDSYEQYFGPGTRLTVT.

The V call is TRBV19, the J call TRBJ2-5, with 7 bases identical to TRBD2. Germline CDR1 reads LNHDA; CDR2 reads SQIVND (reference sequence). Unmatched junction bases numbered 6, after V lost 6 bases and J lost 5 bases. The CDR3 spans 13 residues. CDR3 DNA: TGTGCCAGTAGCCCGCGGGAGCTCGAGACCCAGTACTTC. It is translated as CASSPRELETQYF.

The rearrangement joins TRBV28 to TRBJ2-7, with 7 bases that match TRBD2. V shed 5 bases and J 3 bases; nucleotides not matched to a gene: 4. This CDR3 is built from 13 residues. Germline V gene data show CDR1 as MDHEN and CDR2 as SYDVKM. The CDR3 nucleotides are TGTGCCAGCAGTGGGGGGGGATACTACGAGCAGTACTTC. This sequence encodes CASSGGGYYEQYF. Drawing the rest from reference TRBV28 and TRBJ2-7, the complete variable domain is DVKVTQSSRYLVKRTGEKVFLECVQDMDHENMFWYRQDPGLGLRLIYFSYDVKMKEKGDIPEGYSVSREKKERFSLILESASTNQTSMYLCASSGGGYYEQYFGPGTRLTVT.

The rearrangement links TRBV11-3 to TRBJ2-1; TRBD2 might be the D (5 bases). V was pared by 1 base and J by 3 bases, with 13 bases between. The CDR3 covers 16 residues. Germline V lookup: CDR1 SGHNT, CDR2 YENEEA. This chain's CDR3 is CASSLGTGMGYNEQFF. In DNA, the CDR3 is TGTGCCAGCAGCTTAGGAACGGGGATGGGCTACAATGAGCAGTTCTTC. The variable domain in full, completed from reference TRBV11-3 and TRBJ2-1, reads EAGVVQSPRYKIIEKKQPVAFWCNPISGHNTLYWYLQNLGQGPELLIRYENEEAVDDSQLPKDRFSAERLKGVDSTLKIQPAELGDSAVYLCASSLGTGMGYNEQFFGPGTRLTVL.

This clone was counted between two and nine times. The chain recombines TRBV27 with TRBJ1-6; D gene uncertain. CDR3 size: 14 residues. V dropped 8 bases and J dropped 0 bases, with 8 bases sitting between them. Germline-derived CDR1 and CDR2 are MNHEY and SMNVEV (reference sequence). In DNA form, the CDR3 reads TGTGCCAGCGGTAGGAGCTCCTATAATTCACCCCTCCACTTT. Amino acids: CASGRSSYNSPLHF.

This chain links TRBV3-1 (or the pseudogene TRBV3-2) with TRBJ1-5, with 8 bases matching TRBD1. Per germline, CDR1 LGHDT and CDR2 YNNKEL (reference sequence). With 3 bases clipped from V and 7 bases from J, the junction kept 5 bases outside the gene matches. The CDR3 length is 14 residues. The CDR3 nucleotides are TGTGCCAGCAGCCAGGACAGGGTGGGACAGCCCCAGCATTTT. Residues: CASSQDRVGQPQHF.

The chain has TRBV20-1 and TRBJ2-3, with 7 positions matching TRBD2. The CDR3 is made up of 11 amino acids. Germline CDR1 DFQATT, CDR2 SNEGSKA (reference sequence). The J segment lost 5 bases and the V segment lost 6 bases, leaving 2 bases of the junction unmatched. The CDR3 spells CSAKRGDTQYF. CDR3 nucleotides: TGCAGTGCAAAGCGGGGAGATACGCAGTATTTT.

The chain uses TRBV5-1 and TRBJ1-1, with 8 bases matching TRBD1. The CDR3 covers 15 residues. In germline, CDR1 is SGHRS, CDR2 YFSETQ. J lost 5 bases, V lost 4 bases, and 10 bases had no gene match. The DNA of the CDR3 is TGCGCCAGCAGCACCGGACAGGGCGAGGGAACTGAAGCTTTCTTT. Amino acids: CASSTGQGEGTEAFF.

V usage is TRBV28 and J usage is TRBJ1-6; unclear D gene. This CDR3 is 12 amino acids long. With 3 bases removed from V and 9 bases from J, the gap between germline ends came to 6 bases. The V gene's germline CDR1 is MDHEN and CDR2 SYDVKM. This chain's CDR3 is CASSLVSSPLHF. The CDR3 coding sequence is TGTGCCAGCAGTTTGGTTAGTTCACCCCTCCACTTT. Supplemented by reference TRBV28 and TRBJ1-6, the full variable domain reads DVKVTQSSRYLVKRTGEKVFLECVQDMDHENMFWYRQDPGLGLRLIYFSYDVKMKEKGDIPEGYSVSREKKERFSLILESASTNQTSMYLCASSLVSSPLHFGNGTRLTVT.

The CDR3 nucleotides are TGTGCCAGCAGCTTGGCGGGACAGGGGCCTGGAAACACCATATATTTT. Protein product: CASSLAGQGPGNTIYF. This rearrangement joins TRBV7-9 to TRBJ1-3; 10 bases agree with TRBD1. Germline CDR1 is SEHNR and CDR2 is FQNEAQ (reference sequence). The CDR3 spans 16 residues. V was pared by 3 bases and J by 2 bases, with 4 bases of the junction left unmatched.

The J gene is TRBJ1-1, the V gene TRBV4-1, with TRBD1 identical over 9 bases. This CDR3 contains 15 residues. In germline, CDR1 is MGHRA, CDR2 YSYEKL. The junction had 7 bases not matched to a gene; V was cut back by 4 bases and J by 4 bases. The CDR3 DNA is TGCGCCAGCAGCCCCTTGGGGACAGGGAGCACTGAAGCTTTCTTT. Translating gives CASSPLGTGSTEAFF.

This chain links TRBV5-1 with TRBJ1-2; 7 positions agree with TRBD1. CDR3 length: 13 residues. The junction had 4 bases not matched to a gene; V was cut back by 4 bases and J by 4 bases. Germline V gives CDR1 SGHRS, CDR2 YFSETQ. CDR3 in amino acids: CASSEDRLYGYTF. The CDR3 DNA is TGCGCCAGCAGCGAGGACAGGCTCTATGGCTACACCTTC.

This clone was observed a few times. This rearrangement joins TRBV7-8 to TRBJ1-2; D unresolved. Germline CDR1 SGHVS, CDR2 FQNEAQ. The CDR3 contains 13 residues. Between the trimmed V and J ends, which lost 4 bases and 6 bases, there was a span of 12 bases. As DNA, the CDR3 is TGTGCCAGCAGCTCGCCAGGAAACGATGGCTACACCTTC. Amino acids: CASSSPGNDGYTF.

V is TRBV3-1 (or the pseudogene TRBV3-2) and J is TRBJ2-7; possible D gene TRBD2, 6 bases. Trimming pared 3 bases from V and 6 bases from J, leaving 6 bases between. Germline V gives CDR1 LGHDT, CDR2 YNNKEL (reference sequence). The CDR3 runs to 11 residues. The CDR3 DNA sequence: TGTGCCAGCAGCCAGGGACTCGAGCAGTACTTC. This sequence encodes CASSQGLEQYF.